This TCR beta chain was retrieved from a study of T cells after yellow fever vaccination. The germline CDR1 and CDR2 sequences are DFQATT and SNEGSKA (reference sequence). The J segment lost 11 bases and the V segment lost 0 bases, leaving 8 bases of the junction unmatched. The CDR3 loop spans 14 amino acids. This clonotype appeared a few times. TCRdb used MiXCR to reprocess the 5' RACE reads, holding one entry per CDR3 protein. The sample carries about 340,000 distinct CDR3 sequences, roughly an eighth recorded once. The TCR was taken from a man aged 18 to 30 who received the YFV17D yellow fever vaccine. The specimen was CD4+ T cells sorted from PBMCs, collected 15 days after the yellow fever booster vaccination. The chain uses TRBV20-1 and TRBJ2-3, with 10 nucleotides matching TRBD2. The CDR3 DNA is TGCAGTGCTAGAGACGCAGCGGGGGGGCATGGGCAGTATTTT. Translation: CSARDAAGGHGQYF.